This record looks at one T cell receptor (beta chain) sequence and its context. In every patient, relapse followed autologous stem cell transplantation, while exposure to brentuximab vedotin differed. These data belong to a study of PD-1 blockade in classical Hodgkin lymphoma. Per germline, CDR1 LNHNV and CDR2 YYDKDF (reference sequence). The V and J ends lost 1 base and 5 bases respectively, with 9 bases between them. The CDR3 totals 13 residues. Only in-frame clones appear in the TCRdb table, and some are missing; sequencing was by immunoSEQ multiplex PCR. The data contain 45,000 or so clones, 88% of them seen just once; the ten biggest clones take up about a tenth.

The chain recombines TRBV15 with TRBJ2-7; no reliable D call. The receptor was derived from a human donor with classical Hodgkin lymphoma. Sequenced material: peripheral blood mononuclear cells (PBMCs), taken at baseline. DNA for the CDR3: TGTGCCACCAGCAGAGGTATCGAGGACGAGCAGTACTTC. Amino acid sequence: CATSRGIEDEQYF.